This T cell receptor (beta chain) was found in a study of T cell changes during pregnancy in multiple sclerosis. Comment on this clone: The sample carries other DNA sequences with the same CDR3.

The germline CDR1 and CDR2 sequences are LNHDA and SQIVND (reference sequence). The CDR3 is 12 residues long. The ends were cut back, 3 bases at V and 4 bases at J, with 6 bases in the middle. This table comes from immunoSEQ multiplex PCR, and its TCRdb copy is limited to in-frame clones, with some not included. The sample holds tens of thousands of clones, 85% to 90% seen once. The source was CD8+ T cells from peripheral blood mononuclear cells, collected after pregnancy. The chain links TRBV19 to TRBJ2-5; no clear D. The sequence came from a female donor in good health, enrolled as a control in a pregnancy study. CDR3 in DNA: TGTGCCAGTAGTATTTCCGGAGAGACCCAGTACTTC. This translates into CASSISGETQYF.